The rows below give T cell receptor beta chains drawn from one sample of a study of shared T cell receptors in the human thymus. TCRdb's table, derived via immunoSEQ multiplex PCR, lists solely in-frame clones and lacks some. The sample contains about 660,000 clones, roughly 88% of which appear only once. The same data also contributed to another study, on human thymus T cells.

The sample taken for sequencing was thymocytes. Every receptor here comes from a boy in the first two years of life with a congenital heart defect. Each CDR3 is given with its conserved first and last residue. Each record gives: J gene, V gene, clone size, D gene, CDR3 DNA, CDR3 protein. D genes are given only for firm matches. Size tells how often a clone was seen (once, few, many) or the class of an expanded clone, and some rows leave it out.

j_gene: TRBJ2-5
v_gene: TRBV5-1
abundance: few
d_gene: NA
CDR3nt: TGCGCCAGCAGCCCTCTGGCGGGAGAGGGGGAAGGGGCCAAAAAGACCCAGTACTTC
CDR3aa: CASSPLAGEGEGAKKTQYF

j_gene: TRBJ2-1
v_gene: TRBV29-1
abundance: NA
d_gene: NA
CDR3nt: TGCAGCGTTGCAGGGCACAATGAGCAGTTCTTC
CDR3aa: CSVAGHNEQFF

j_gene: TRBJ1-5
v_gene: TRBV15
abundance: NA
d_gene: NA
CDR3nt: TGTGCCACCAGCAGAGTGCGGGGAAGTGATAGCAATCAGCCCCAGCATTTT
CDR3aa: CATSRVRGSDSNQPQHF

j_gene: TRBJ2-7
v_gene: TRBV28
abundance: NA
d_gene: NA
CDR3nt: TGTGCCAGCAGTTGGAGGGGTCACCACGAGCAGTACTTC
CDR3aa: CASSWRGHHEQYF

j_gene: TRBJ2-1
v_gene: TRBV7-9
abundance: NA
d_gene: TRBD1
CDR3nt: TGTGCCAGCAGCTTGGGGACAGAAGACAATGAGCAGTTCTTC
CDR3aa: CASSLGTEDNEQFF

j_gene: TRBJ2-5
v_gene: TRBV14
abundance: NA
d_gene: TRBD2
CDR3nt: TGTGCCAGCAGCCCGGGACTAGCGGGAGGCGAGGAGACCCAGTACTTC
CDR3aa: CASSPGLAGGEETQYF

j_gene: TRBJ2-5
v_gene: TRBV30
abundance: NA
d_gene: TRBD2
CDR3nt: TGTGCCTGGACGGGAGTAGCGGGAGAACAAGAGACCCAGTACTTC
CDR3aa: CAWTGVAGEQETQYF

j_gene: TRBJ2-7
v_gene: TRBV4-1
abundance: NA
d_gene: NA
CDR3nt: TGCGCCAGCAGCCAGGGACTGCCCTTAAGTCTGGCCTACGAGCAGTACTTC
CDR3aa: CASSQGLPLSLAYEQYF

j_gene: TRBJ2-1
v_gene: TRBV28
abundance: NA
d_gene: NA
CDR3nt: TGTGCCAGCAGTCCCCGAGGGGGGAGGGCCCACAATGAGCAGTTCTTC
CDR3aa: CASSPRGGRAHNEQFF

j_gene: TRBJ2-1
v_gene: TRBV27
abundance: once
d_gene: TRBD2
CDR3nt: TGTGCCAGCAGTTTGGGTCCTAGTGAAGGGGAGGGGTCCTACAATGAGCAGTTCTTC
CDR3aa: CASSLGPSEGEGSYNEQFF

j_gene: TRBJ2-3
v_gene: TRBV7-2
abundance: NA
d_gene: NA
CDR3nt: TGTGCCAGCAGACCAACACAGGGTTGGACAGATACGCAGTATTTT
CDR3aa: CASRPTQGWTDTQYF

j_gene: TRBJ1-1
v_gene: TRBV4-3
abundance: NA
d_gene: NA
CDR3nt: TGCGCCAGCAGCCACCGCTGGGAGGCCTGGGGCACTGAAGCTTTCTTT
CDR3aa: CASSHRWEAWGTEAFF

j_gene: TRBJ1-5
v_gene: TRBV4-1
abundance: NA
d_gene: TRBD1
CDR3nt: TGCGCCAGCAGCCAAGGAGAATCCGGGACAGGGATAAGGCAGCCCCAGCATTTT
CDR3aa: CASSQGESGTGIRQPQHF

j_gene: TRBJ2-4
v_gene: TRBV11-3
abundance: NA
d_gene: NA
CDR3nt: TGTGCCAGCAGCTGGGGAGGTACGATAGCCAAAAACATTCAGTACTTC
CDR3aa: CASSWGGTIAKNIQYF

j_gene: TRBJ1-4
v_gene: TRBV5-1
abundance: NA
d_gene: NA
CDR3nt: TGCGCCAGCAGCTTGACGGGGGTGAAAAGTGAAAAACTGTTTTTT
CDR3aa: CASSLTGVKSEKLFF

j_gene: TRBJ1-2
v_gene: TRBV27
abundance: NA
d_gene: TRBD1
CDR3nt: TGTGCCACCGCAGAGACAGGGAGGCTCTCGGATGGCTACACCTTC
CDR3aa: CATAETGRLSDGYTF

j_gene: TRBJ2-5
v_gene: TRBV5-6
abundance: NA
d_gene: TRBD1
CDR3nt: TGTGCCAGCAGCGACAGACACAGGGGAGAGACCCAGTACTTC
CDR3aa: CASSDRHRGETQYF

j_gene: TRBJ2-1
v_gene: TRBV2
abundance: NA
d_gene: NA
CDR3nt: TGTGCCAGCAGTGAAACTCGGACCCAGGGGCCATACAATGAGCAGTTCTTC
CDR3aa: CASSETRTQGPYNEQFF

j_gene: TRBJ2-5
v_gene: TRBV4-1
abundance: NA
d_gene: TRBD1
CDR3nt: TGCGCCAGCAGCCGAGGGACAGGGTTTACGGAGACCCAGTACTTC
CDR3aa: CASSRGTGFTETQYF

j_gene: TRBJ2-3
v_gene: TRBV7-2
abundance: NA
d_gene: TRBD2
CDR3nt: TGTGCCAGCAGCTTCGCGACTAGCGGGAGAGGTTTCTACACAGATACGCAGTATTTT
CDR3aa: CASSFATSGRGFYTDTQYF

j_gene: TRBJ2-3
v_gene: TRBV5-1
abundance: NA
d_gene: TRBD2
CDR3nt: TGCGCCAGCAGCTCCTCTAGCGGTGCTAGCACAGATACGCAGTATTTT
CDR3aa: CASSSSSGASTDTQYF

j_gene: TRBJ2-7
v_gene: TRBV19
abundance: NA
d_gene: TRBD1
CDR3nt: TGTGCCAGGCTTTACAGGGGTCTCTACTACGAGCAGTACTTC
CDR3aa: CARLYRGLYYEQYF